This record concerns one TCR beta chain sequence. What it binds is unknown. Whereas donors were nominally healthy upon sampling, unrecorded immune exposures were probable. This entry is derived from a study of cytomegalovirus exposure and HLA in healthy donors. The CDR3 consists of 20 residues. Germline CDR1 SGDLS, CDR2 YYNGEE. V lost 1 base, J lost 0 bases, and 8 bases stayed unmatched. Overall study findings and caveats: Associated with cytomegalovirus, according to the listing, were 150 to 200 TCR beta chains. Later analysis suggested links between common viral pathogens and several top significant clusters. The dataset shows that most TCR sequences were rare, while some public TCRs occurred in many donors.

The PCR used 60 Vbeta and 13 Jbeta primers. The table came from immunoSEQ multiplex PCR; TCRdb's copy has only in-frame clones and leaves some out. This table holds roughly 110,000 clones, over 65% found once. This TCR came from a woman in her late teens or twenties in good health and CMV-seronegative. Sample: PBMCs. This rearrangement joins TRBV9 to TRBJ2-2; 14 nucleotides agree with TRBD2. Here the CDR3 DNA reads TGTGCCAGCAGCGTAAGGTCGGGACTAGCGGGAGAAGCGAACACCGGGGAGCTGTTTTTT. Its protein product is CASSVRSGLAGEANTGELFF.